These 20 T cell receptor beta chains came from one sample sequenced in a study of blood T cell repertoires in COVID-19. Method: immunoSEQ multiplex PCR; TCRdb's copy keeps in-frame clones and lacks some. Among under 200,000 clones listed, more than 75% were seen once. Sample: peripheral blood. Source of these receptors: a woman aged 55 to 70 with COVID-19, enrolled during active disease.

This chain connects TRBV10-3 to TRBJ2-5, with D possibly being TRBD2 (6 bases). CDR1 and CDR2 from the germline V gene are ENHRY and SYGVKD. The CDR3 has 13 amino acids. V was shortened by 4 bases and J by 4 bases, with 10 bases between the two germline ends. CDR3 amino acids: CAISGGVGETQYF. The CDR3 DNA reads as TGTGCCATCAGTGGGGGGGTCGGAGAGACCCAGTACTTC.

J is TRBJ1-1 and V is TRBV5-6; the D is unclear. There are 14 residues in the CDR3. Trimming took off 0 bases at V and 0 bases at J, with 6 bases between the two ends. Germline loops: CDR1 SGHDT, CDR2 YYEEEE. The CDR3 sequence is CASSLGSVNTEAFF. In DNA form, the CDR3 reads TGTGCCAGCAGCTTGGGCAGTGTGAACACTGAAGCTTTCTTT.

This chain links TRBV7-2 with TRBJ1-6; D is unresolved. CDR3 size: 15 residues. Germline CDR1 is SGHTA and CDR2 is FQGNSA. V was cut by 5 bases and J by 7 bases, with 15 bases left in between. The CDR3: CASSPAGGSNSPLHF. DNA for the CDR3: TGTGCCAGCAGCCCTGCGGGAGGGTCGAATTCACCCCTCCACTTT.

The CDR3 region is CASSYPGAGTYGYTF. The CDR3 coding sequence is TGTGCCAGCAGCTACCCCGGCGCGGGGACCTATGGCTACACCTTC. The V gene is TRBV5-6, the J gene TRBJ1-2; the D gene is possibly TRBD1 (5 bases). Germline V gives CDR1 SGHDT, CDR2 YYEEEE. V lost 3 bases and J lost 4, with 16 bases in between. This CDR3 has 15 residues.

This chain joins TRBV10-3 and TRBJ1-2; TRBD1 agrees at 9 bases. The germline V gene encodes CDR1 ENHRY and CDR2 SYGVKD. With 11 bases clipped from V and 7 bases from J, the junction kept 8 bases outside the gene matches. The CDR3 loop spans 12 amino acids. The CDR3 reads CAGTGGAGGYTF. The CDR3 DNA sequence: TGTGCCGGCACAGGGGGCGCCGGTGGCTACACCTTC.

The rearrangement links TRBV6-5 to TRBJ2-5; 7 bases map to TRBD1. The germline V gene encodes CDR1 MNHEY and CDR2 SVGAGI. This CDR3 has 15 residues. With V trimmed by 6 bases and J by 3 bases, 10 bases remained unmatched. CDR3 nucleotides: TGTGCCAGCAGACTTCAGGGGGTCCCTAAAGAGACCCAGTACTTC. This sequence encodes CASRLQGVPKETQYF.

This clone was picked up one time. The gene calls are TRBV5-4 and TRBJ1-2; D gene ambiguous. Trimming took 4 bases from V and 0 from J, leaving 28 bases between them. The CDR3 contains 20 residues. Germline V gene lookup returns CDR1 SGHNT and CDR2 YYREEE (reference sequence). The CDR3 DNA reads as TGTGCCAGCAGCGGGGATTTTTTCGGGGTTTTCCAGAAAGCTAACTATGGCTACACCTTC. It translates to CASSGDFFGVFQKANYGYTF.

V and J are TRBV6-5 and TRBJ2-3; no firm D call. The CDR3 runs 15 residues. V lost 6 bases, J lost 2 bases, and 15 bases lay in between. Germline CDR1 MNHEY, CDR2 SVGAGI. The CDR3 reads CASRLQPFDTDTQYF. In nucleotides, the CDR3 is TGTGCCAGCAGACTGCAACCCTTCGACACAGATACGCAGTATTTT.

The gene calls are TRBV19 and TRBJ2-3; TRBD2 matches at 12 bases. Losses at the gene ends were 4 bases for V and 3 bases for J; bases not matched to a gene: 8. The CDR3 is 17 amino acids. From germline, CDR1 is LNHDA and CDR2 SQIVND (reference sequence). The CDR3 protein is CASSKRLAGDGTDTQYF. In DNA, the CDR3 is TGTGCCAGTAGTAAAAGACTAGCGGGAGACGGAACAGATACGCAGTATTTT.

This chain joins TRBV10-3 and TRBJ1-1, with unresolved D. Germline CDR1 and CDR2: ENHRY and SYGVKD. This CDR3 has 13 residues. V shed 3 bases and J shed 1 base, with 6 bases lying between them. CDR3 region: CAISESRNTEAFF. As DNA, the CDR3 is TGTGCCATCAGTGAATCCAGGAACACTGAAGCTTTCTTT.

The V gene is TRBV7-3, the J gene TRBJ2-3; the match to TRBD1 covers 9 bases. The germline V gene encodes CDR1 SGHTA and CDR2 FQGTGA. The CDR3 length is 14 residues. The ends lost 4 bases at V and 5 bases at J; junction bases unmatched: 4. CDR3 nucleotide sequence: TGTGCCAGCAGCTGGGACAGGGCGGAAGATACGCAGTATTTT. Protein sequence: CASSWDRAEDTQYF.

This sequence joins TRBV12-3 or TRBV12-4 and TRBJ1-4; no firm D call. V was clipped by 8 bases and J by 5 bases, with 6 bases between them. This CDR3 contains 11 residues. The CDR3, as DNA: TGTGCCAGCGGCCTGAATGAAAAACTGTTTTTT. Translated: CASGLNEKLFF.

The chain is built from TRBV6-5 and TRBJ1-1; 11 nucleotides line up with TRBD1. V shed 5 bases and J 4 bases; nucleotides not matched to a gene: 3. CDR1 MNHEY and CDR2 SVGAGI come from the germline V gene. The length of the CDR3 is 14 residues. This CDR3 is CASSRGQGGTEAFF. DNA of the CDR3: TGTGCCAGCAGTCGGGGACAGGGGGGCACTGAAGCTTTCTTT.

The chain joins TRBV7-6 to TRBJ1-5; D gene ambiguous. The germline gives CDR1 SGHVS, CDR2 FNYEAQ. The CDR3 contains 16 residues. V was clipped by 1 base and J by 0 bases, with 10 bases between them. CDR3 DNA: TGTGCCAGCAGCTTAGTATCAGGTTTTAGCAATCAGCCCCAGCATTTT. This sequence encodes CASSLVSGFSNQPQHF.

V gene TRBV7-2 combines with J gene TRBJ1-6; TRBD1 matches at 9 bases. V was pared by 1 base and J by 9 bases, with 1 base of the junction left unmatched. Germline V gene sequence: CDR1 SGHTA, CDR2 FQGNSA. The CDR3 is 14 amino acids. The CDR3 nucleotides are TGTGCCAGCAGCTTAGGGGACAGGGTTTCACCCCTCCACTTT. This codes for CASSLGDRVSPLHF.

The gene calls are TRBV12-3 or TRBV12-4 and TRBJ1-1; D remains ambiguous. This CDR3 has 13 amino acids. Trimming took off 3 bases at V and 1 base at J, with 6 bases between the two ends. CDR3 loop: CASSFISNTEAFF. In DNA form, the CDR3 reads TGTGCCAGCAGTTTTATCTCGAACACTGAAGCTTTCTTT.

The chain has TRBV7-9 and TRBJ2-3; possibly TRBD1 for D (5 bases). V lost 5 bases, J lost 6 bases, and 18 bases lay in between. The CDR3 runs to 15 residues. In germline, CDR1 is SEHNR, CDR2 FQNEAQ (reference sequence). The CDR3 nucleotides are TGTGCCAGCAGCCCCGGAGCCAGGGCCTTGGATACGCAGTATTTT. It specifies CASSPGARALDTQYF.

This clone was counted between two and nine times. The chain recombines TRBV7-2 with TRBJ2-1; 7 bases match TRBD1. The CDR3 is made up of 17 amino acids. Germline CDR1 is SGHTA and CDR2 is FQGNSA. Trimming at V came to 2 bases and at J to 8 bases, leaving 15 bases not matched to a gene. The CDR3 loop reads CASSLFGRQGLHDEQFF. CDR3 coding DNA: TGTGCCAGCAGCTTATTCGGAAGACAGGGATTACACGATGAGCAGTTCTTC. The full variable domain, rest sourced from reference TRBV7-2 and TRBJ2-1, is GAGVSQSPSNKVTEKGKDVELRCDPISGHTALYWYRQSLGQGLEFLIYFQGNSAPDKSGLPSDRFSAERTGGSVSTLTIQRTQQEDSAVYLCASSLFGRQGLHDEQFFGPGTRLTVL.

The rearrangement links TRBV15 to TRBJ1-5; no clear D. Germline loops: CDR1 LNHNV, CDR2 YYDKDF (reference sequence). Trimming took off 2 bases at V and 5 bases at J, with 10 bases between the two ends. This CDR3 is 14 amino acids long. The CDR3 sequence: CATSRIYSDQPQHF. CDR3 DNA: TGTGCCACCAGCAGAATTTACAGTGATCAGCCCCAGCATTTT.

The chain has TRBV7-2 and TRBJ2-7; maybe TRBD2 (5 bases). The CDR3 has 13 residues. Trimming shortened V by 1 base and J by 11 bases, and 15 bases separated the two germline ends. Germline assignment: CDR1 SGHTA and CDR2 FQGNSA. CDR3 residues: CASSLDYGGLKYF. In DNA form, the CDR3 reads TGTGCCAGCAGCTTAGATTATGGCGGGTTGAAGTACTTC.